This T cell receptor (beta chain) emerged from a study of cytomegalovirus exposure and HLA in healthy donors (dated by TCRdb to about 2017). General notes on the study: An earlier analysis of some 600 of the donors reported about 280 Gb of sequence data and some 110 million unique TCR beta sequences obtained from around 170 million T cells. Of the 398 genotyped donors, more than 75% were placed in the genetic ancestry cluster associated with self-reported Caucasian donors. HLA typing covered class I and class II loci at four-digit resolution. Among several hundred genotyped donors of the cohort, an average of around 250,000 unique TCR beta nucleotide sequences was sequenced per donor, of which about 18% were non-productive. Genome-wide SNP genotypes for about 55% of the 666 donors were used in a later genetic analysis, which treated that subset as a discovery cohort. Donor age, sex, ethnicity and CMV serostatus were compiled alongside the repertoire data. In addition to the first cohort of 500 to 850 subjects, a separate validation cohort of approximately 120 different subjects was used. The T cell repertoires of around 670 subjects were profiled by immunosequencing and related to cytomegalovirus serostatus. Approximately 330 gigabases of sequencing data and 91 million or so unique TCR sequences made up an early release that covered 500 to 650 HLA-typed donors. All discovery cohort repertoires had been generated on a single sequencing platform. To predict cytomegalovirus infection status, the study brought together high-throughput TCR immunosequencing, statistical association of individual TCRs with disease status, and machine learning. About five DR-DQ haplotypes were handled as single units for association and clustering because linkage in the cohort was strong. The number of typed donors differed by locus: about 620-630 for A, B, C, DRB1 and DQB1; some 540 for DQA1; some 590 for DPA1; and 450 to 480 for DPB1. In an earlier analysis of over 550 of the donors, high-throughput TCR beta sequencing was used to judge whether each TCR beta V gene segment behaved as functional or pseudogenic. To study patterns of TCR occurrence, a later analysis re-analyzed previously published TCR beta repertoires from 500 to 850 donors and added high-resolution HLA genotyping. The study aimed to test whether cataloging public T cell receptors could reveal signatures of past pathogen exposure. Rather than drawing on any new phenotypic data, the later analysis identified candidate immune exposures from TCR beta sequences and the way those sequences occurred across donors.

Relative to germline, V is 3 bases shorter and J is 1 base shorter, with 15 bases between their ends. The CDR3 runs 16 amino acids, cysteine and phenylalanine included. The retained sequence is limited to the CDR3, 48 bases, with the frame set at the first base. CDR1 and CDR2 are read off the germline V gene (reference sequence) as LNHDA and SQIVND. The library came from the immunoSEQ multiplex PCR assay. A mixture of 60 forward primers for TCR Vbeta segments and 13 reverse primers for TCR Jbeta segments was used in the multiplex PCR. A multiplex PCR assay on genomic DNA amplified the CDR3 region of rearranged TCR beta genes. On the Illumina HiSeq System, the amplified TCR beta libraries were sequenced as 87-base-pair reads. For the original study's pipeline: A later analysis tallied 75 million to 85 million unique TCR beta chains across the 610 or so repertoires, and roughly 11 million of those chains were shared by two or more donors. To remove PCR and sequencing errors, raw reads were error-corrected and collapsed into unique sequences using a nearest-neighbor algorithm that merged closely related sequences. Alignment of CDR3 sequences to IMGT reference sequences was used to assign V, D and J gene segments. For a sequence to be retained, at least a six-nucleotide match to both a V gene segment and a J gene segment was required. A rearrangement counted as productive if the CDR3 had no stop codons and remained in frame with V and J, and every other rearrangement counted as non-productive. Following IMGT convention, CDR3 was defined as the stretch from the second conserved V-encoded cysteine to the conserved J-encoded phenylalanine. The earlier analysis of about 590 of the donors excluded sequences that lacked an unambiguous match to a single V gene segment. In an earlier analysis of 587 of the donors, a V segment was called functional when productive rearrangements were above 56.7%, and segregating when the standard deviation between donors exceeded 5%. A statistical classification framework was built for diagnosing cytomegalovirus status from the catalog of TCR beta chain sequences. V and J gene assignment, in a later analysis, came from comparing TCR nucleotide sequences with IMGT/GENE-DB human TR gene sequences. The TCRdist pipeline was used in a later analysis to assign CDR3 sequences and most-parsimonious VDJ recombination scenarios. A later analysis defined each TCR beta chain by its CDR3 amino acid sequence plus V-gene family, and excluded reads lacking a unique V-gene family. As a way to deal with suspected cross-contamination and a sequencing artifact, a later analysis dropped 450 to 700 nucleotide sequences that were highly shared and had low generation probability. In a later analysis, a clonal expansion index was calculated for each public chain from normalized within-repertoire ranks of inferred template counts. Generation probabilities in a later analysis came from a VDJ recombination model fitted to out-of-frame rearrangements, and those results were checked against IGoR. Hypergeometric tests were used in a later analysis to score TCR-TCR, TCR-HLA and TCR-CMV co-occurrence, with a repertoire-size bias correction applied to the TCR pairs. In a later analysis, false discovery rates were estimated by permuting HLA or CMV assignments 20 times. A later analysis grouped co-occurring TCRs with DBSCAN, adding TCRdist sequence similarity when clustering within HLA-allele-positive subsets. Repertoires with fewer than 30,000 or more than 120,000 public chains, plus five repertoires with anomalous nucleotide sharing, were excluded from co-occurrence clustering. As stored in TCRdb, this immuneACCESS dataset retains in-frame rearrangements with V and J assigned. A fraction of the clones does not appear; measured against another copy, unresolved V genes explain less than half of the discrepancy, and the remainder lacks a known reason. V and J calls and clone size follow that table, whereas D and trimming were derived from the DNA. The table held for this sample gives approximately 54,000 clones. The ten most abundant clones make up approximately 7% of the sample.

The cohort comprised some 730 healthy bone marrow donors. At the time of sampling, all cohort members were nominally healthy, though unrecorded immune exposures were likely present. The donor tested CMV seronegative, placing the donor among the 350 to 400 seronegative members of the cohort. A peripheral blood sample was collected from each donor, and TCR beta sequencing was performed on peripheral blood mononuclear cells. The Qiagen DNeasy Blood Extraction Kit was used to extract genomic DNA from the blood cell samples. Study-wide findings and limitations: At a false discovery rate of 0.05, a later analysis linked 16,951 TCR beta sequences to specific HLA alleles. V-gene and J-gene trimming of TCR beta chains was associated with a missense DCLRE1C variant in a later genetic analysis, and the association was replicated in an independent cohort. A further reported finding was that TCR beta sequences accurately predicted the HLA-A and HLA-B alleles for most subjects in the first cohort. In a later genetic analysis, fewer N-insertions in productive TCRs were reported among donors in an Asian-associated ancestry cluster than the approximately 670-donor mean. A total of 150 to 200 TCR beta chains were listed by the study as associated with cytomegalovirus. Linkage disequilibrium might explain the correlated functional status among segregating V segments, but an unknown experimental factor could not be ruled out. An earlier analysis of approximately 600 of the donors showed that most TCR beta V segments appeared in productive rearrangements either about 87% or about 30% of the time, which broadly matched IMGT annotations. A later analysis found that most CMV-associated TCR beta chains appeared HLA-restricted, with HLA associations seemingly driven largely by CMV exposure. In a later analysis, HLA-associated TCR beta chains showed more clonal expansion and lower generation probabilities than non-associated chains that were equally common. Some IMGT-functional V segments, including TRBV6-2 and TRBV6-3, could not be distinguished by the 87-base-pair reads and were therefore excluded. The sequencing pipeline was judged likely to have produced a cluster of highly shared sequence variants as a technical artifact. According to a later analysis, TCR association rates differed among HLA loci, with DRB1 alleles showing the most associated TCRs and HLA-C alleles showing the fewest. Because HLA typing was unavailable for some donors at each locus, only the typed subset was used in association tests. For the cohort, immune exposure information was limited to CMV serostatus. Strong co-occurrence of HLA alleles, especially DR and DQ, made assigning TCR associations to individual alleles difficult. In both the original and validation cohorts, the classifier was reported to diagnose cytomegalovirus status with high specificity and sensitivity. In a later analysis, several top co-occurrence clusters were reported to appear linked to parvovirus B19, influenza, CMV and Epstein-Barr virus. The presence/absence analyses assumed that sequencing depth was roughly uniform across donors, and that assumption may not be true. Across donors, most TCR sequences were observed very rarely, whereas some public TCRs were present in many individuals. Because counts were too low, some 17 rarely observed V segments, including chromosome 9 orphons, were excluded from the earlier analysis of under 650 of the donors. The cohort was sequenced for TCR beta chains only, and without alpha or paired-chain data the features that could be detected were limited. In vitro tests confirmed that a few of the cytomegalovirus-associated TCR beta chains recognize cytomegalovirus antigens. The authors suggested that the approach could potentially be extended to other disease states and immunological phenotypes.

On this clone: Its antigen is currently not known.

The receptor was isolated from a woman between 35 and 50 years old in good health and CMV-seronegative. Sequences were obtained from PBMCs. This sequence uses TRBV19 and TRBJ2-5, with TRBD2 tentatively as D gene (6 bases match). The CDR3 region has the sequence CASSIGDGRGQETQYF. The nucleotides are TGTGCCAGTAGTATTGGGGACGGGAGAGGCCAAGAGACCCAGTACTTC.